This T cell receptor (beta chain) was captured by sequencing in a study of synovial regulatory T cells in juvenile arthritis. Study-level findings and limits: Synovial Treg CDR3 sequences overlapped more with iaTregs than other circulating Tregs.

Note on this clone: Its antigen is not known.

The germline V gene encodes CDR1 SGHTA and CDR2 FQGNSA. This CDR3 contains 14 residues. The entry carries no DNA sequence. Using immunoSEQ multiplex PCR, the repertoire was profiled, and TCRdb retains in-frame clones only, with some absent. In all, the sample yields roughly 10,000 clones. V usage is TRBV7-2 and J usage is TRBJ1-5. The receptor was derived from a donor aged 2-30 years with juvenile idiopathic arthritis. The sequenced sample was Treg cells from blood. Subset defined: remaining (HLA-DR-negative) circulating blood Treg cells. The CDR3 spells CASSTRVGNQPQHF.